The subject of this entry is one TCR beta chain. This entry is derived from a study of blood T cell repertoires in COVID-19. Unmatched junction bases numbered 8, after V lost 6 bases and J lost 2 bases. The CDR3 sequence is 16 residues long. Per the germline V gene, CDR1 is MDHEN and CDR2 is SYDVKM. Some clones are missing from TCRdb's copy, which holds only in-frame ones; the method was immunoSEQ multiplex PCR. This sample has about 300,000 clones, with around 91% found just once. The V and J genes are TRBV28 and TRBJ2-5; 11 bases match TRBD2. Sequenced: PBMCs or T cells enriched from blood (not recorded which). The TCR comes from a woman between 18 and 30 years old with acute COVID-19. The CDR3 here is CASSFPRLAGQETQYF. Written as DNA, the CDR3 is TGTGCCAGCAGCTTCCCCCGACTAGCGGGGCAAGAGACCCAGTACTTC.